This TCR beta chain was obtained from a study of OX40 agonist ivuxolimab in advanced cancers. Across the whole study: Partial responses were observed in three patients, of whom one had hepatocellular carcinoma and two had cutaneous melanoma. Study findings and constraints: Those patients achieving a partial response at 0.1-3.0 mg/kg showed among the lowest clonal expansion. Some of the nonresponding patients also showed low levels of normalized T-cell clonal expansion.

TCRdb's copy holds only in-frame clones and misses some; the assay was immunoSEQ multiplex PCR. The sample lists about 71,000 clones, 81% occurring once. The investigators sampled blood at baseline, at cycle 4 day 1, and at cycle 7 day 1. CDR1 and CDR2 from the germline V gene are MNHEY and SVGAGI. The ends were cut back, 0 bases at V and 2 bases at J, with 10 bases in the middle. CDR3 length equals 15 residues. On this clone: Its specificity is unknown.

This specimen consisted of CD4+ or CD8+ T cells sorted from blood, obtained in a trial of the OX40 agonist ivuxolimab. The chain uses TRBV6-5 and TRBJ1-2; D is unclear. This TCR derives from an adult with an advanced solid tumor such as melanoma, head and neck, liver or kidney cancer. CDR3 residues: CASSYSGRENYGYTF. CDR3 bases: TGTGCCAGCAGTTACTCTGGCAGAGAGAACTATGGCTACACCTTC.